This T cell receptor beta chain was observed in a study of graft-versus-host responses after intestinal transplantation. Study at large: Each transplant was multivisceral, liver-intestinal, or isolated intestinal. Findings and caveats of the study: Within allografts, high graft-versus-host to host-versus-graft clonal ratios were seen among patients with graft-donor T cell macrochimerism.

As regards this clone: The antigen is unknown.

TCRdb's copy holds only in-frame clones and misses some; the assay was immunoSEQ multiplex PCR. The table records around 40,000 clones, approximately 93% of them present only once. This CDR3 spans 14 amino acids. The junction had 7 bases not matched to a gene; V was cut back by 9 bases and J by 1 base. The germline V gene has CDR1 ENHRY and CDR2 SYGVKD. The source of this sequence is a human donor who was the organ donor for an intestinal transplant. The chain recombines TRBV10-3 with TRBJ1-2; 8 bases are a match to TRBD1. Sequenced material: unstimulated CD4+ T cells sorted from spleen or lymph node cells, taken before transplant. The chain's CDR3 is CAIRQGPSNYGYTF. The CDR3 coding sequence is TGTGCCATACGACAGGGGCCAAGTAACTATGGCTACACCTTC.